This T cell receptor beta chain was recovered during a study of control samples from healthy donors and cancer patients (TCRdb year 2020). Regarding this clone: Its target antigen remains unknown. Per-base qualities were not stored, and no clone one base away is much larger.

Trimming takes 0 bases from V and 4 bases from J, and the germline ends sit 3 bases apart. CDR1 and CDR2, per the germline V gene (reference sequence), are GTSNPN and SVGIG. The CDR3 runs 11 amino acids, cysteine and phenylalanine included. Of all the DNA, just the CDR3 is kept, 33 bases in frame from base 1. The library came from the immunoSEQ multiplex PCR assay. This immuneACCESS table, as held by TCRdb, lists in-frame sequences with V and J called but not all clones. Of the missing ones, under half trace to an unresolved V gene in checked studies; the others have no known cause. This sample gives approximately 150,000 clones in total; around 94% of them show up just once. The ten largest clones add up to 12% to 15% of the sample.

The chain joins TRBV30 to TRBJ1-2; no D gene call is confident. This sequence was found in a man aged 60 to 69 with colorectal cancer. The sample was PBMCs. For the CDR3, the sequence is CAWSVIYGYTF. The DNA sequence is as follows: TGTGCCTGGAGTGTAATCTATGGCTACACCTTC.